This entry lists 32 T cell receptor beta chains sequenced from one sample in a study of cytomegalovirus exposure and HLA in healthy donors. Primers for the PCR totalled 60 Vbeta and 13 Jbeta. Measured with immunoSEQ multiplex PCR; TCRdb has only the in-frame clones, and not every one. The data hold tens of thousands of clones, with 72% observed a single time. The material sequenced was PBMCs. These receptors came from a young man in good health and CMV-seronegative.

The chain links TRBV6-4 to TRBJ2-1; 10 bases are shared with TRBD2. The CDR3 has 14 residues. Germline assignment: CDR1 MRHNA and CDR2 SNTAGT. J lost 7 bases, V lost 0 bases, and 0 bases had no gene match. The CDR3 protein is CASSDSTSGNEQFF. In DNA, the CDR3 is TGTGCCAGCAGTGACTCGACTAGCGGGAATGAGCAGTTCTTC.

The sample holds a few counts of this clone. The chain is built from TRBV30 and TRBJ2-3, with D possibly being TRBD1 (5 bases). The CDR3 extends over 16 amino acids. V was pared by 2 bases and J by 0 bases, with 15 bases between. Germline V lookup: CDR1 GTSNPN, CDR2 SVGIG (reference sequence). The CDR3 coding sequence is TGTGCCTGGAGTTCGCTGCTAGGGGCTAGCACAGATACGCAGTATTTT. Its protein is CAWSSLLGASTDTQYF.

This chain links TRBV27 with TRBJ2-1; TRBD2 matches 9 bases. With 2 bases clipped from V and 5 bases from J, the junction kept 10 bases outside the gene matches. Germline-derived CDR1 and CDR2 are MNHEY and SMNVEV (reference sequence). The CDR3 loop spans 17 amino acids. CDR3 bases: TGTGCCAGCAGTTTACTCCGGCTAGCGGGAAGGGACAATGAGCAGTTCTTC. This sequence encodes CASSLLRLAGRDNEQFF.

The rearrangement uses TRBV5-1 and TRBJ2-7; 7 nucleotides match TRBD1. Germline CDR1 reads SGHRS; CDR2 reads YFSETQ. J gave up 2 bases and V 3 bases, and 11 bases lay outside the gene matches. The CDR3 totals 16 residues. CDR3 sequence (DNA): TGCGCCAGCAGCTCGGGACAGTACAATTCAGCCTACGAGCAGTACTTC. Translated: CASSSGQYNSAYEQYF.

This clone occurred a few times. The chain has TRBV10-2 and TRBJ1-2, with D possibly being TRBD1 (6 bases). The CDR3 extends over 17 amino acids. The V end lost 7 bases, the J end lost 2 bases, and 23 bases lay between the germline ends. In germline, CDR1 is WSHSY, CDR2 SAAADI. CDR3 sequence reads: CASTQTGYRFINYGYTF. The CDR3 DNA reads TGCGCCAGCACCCAGACAGGCTACCGTTTCATAAACTATGGCTACACCTTC.

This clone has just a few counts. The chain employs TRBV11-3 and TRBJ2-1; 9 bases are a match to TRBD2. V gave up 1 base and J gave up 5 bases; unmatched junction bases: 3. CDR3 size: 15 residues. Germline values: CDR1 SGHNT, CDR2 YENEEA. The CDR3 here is CASSLATSGHNEQFF. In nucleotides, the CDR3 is TGTGCCAGCAGCTTAGCGACTAGCGGCCACAATGAGCAGTTCTTC.

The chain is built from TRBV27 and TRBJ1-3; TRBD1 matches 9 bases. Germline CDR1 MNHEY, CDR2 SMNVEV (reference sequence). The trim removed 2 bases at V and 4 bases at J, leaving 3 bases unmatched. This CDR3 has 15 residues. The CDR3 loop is CASSLGQGTGNTIYF. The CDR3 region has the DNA TGTGCCAGCAGTTTAGGACAGGGGACAGGAAACACCATATATTTT.

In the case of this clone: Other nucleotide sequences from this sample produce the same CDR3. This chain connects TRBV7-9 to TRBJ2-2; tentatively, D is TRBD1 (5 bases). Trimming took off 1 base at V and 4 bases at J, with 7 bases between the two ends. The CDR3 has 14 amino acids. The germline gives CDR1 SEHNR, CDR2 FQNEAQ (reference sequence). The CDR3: CASSLEGATGELFF. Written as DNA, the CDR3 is TGTGCCAGCAGCTTAGAAGGGGCCACCGGGGAGCTGTTTTTT.

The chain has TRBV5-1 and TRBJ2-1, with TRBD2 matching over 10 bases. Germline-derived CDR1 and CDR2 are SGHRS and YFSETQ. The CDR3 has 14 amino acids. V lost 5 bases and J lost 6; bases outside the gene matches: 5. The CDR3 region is CASRTGTSVNEQFF. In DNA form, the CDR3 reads TGCGCCAGCAGAACCGGGACTAGCGTCAATGAGCAGTTCTTC.

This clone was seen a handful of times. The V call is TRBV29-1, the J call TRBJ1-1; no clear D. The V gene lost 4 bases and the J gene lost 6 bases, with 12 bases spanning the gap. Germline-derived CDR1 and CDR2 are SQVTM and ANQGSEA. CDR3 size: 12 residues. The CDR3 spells CSVVHGESEAFF. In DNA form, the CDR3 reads TGCAGCGTTGTGCACGGGGAGTCTGAAGCTTTCTTT. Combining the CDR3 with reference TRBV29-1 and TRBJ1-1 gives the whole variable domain SAVISQKPSRDICQRGTSLTIQCQVDSQVTMMFWYRQQPGQSLTLIATANQGSEATYESGFVIDKFPISRPNLTFSTLTVSNMSPEDSSIYLCSVVHGESEAFFGQGTRLTVV.

The CDR3 sequence: CASSLDGRTDTQYF. The CDR3 DNA sequence: TGCGCCAGCAGCTTGGACGGGAGAACAGATACGCAGTATTTT. The rearrangement uses TRBV5-1 and TRBJ2-3; D is possibly TRBD2 (6 bases). Germline V lookup: CDR1 SGHRS, CDR2 YFSETQ. Deletions cut 0 bases from V and 3 bases from J, with 8 bases between. This CDR3 region has 14 residues.

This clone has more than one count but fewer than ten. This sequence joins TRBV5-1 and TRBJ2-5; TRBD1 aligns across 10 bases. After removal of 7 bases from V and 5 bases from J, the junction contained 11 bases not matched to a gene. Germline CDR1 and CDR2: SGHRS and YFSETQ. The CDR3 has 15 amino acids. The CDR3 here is CASYGGQGLAETQYF. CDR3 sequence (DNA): TGCGCCAGCTATGGGGGACAGGGGCTCGCGGAGACCCAGTACTTC.

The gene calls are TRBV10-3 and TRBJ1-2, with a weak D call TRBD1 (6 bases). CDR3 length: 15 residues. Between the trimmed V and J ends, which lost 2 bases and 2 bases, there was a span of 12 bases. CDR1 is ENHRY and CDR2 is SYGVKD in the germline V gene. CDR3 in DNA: TGTGCCATCAGTGAGACAGGGTCGATGAACTATGGCTACACCTTC. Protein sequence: CAISETGSMNYGYTF.

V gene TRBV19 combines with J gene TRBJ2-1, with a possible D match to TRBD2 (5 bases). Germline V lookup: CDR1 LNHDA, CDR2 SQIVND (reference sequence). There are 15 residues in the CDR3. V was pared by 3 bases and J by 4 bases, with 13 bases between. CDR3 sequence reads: CASSMAGWEYNEQFF. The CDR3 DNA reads TGTGCCAGTAGTATGGCCGGGTGGGAGTACAATGAGCAGTTCTTC.

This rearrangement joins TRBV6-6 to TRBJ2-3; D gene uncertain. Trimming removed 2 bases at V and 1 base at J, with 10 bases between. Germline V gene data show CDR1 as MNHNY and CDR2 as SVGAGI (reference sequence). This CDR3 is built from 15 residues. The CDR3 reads CASSYLVRGTDTQYF. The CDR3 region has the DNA TGTGCCAGCAGTTACCTTGTCCGGGGCACAGATACGCAGTATTTT.

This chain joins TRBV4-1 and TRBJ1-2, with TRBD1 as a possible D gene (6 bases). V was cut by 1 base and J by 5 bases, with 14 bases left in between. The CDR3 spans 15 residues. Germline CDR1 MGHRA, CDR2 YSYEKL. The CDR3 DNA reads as TGCGCCAGCAGCCAAGCCCCGGACAGCCTTTATGGCTACACCTTC. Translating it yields CASSQAPDSLYGYTF.

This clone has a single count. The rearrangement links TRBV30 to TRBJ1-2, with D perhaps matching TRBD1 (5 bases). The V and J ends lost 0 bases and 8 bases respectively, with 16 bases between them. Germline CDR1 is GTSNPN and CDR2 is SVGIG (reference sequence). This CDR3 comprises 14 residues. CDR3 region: CAWSVSDNLLGYTF. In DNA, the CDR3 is TGTGCCTGGAGTGTTTCGGACAACTTGTTGGGCTACACCTTC. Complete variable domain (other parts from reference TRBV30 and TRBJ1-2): SQTIHQWPATLVQPVGSPLSLECTVEGTSNPNLYWYRQAAGRGLQLLFYSVGIGQISSEVPQNLSASRPQDRQFILSSKKLLLSDSGFYLCAWSVSDNLLGYTFGSGTRLTVV.

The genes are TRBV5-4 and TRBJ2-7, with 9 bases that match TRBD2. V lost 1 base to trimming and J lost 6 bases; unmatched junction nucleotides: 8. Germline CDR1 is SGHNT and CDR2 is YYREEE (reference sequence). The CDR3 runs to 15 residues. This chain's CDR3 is CASSLRVAGVSEQYF. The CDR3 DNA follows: TGTGCCAGCAGCTTGAGAGTAGCGGGAGTTAGCGAGCAGTACTTC.

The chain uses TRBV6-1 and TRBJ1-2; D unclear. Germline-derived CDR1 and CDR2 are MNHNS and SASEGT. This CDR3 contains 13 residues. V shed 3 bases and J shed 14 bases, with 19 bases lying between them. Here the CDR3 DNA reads TGTGCCAGCAGTGATTCGTTCCCGTTTTTCTTTACCTTC. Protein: CASSDSFPFFFTF.

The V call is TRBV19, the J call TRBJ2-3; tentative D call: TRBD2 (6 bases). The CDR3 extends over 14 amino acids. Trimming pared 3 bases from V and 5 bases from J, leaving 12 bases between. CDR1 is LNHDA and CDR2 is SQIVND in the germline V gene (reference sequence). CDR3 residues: CASSIKVGRDTQYF. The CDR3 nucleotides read TGTGCCAGTAGTATCAAGGTCGGGAGAGATACGCAGTATTTT.

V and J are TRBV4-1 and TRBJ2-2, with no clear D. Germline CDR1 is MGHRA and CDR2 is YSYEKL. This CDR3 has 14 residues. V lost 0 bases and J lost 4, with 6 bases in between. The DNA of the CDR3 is TGCGCCAGCAGCCAAGATGGCGGCACCGGGGAGCTGTTTTTT. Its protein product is CASSQDGGTGELFF.

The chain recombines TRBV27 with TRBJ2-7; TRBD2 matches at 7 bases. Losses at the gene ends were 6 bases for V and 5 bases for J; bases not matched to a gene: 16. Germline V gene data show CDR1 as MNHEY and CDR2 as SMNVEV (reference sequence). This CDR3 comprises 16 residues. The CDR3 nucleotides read TGTGCCAGCAGCCAATACCCCGGGGGAGGGTCTAACGAGCAGTACTTC. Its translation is CASSQYPGGGSNEQYF.

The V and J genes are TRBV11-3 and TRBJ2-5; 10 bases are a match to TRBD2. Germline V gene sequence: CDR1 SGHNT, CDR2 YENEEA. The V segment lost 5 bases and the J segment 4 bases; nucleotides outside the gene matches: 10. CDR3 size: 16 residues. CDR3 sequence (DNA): TGTGCCAGCAGCCAACGAACTAGCGGGGAGGTAGAGACCCAGTACTTC. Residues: CASSQRTSGEVETQYF.

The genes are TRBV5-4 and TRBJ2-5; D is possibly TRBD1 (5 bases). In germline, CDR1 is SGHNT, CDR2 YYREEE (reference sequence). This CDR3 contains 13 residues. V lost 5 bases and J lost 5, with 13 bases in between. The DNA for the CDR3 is TGTGCCAGCAGTCAGGGTCGTCCGGAGACCCAGTACTTC. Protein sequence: CASSQGRPETQYF.

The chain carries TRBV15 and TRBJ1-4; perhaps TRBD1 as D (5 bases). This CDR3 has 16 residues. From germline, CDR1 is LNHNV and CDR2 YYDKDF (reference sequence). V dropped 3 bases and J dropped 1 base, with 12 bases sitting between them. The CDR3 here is CATSREGVRTNEKLFF. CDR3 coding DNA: TGTGCCACCAGCAGGGAAGGGGTACGAACTAATGAAAAACTGTTTTTT.

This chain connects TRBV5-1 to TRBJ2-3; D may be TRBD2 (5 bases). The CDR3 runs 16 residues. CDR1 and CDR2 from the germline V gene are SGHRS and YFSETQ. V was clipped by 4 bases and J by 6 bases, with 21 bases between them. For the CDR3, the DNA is TGCGCCAGCAGCCCGGGGTTATTACCCCTAATGGATACGCAGTATTTT. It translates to CASSPGLLPLMDTQYF.

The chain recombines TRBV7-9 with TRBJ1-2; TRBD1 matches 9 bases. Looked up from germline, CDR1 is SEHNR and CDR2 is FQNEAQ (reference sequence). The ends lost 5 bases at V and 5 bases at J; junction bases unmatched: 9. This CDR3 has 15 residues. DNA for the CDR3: TGTGCCAGCAGCCAAAGAGGACAGGGGTATTATGGCTACACCTTC. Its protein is CASSQRGQGYYGYTF. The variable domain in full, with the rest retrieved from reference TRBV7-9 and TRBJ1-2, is DTGVSQNPRHKITKRGQNVTFRCDPISEHNRLYWYRQTLGQGPEFLTYFQNEAQLEKSRLLSDRFSAERPKGSFSTLEIQRTEQGDSAMYLCASSQRGQGYYGYTFGSGTRLTVV.

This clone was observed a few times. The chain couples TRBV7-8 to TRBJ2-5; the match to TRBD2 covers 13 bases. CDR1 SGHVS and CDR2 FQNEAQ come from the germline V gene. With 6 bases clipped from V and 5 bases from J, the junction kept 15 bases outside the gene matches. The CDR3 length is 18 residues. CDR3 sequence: CASSQLPGLAGLRETQYF. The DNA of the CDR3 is TGTGCCAGCAGTCAACTACCGGGACTAGCGGGATTGCGTGAGACCCAGTACTTC.

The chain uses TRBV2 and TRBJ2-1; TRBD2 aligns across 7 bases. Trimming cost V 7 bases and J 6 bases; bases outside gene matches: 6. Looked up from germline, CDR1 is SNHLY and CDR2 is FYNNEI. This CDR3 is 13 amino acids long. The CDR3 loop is CASISWEGNEQFF. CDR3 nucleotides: TGTGCCAGCATTTCTTGGGAGGGCAATGAGCAGTTCTTC. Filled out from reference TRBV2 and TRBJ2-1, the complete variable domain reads EPEVTQTPSHQVTQMGQEVILRCVPISNHLYFYWYRQILGQKVEFLVSFYNNEISEKSEIFDDQFSVERPDGSNFTLKIRSTKLEDSAMYFCASISWEGNEQFFGPGTRLTVL.

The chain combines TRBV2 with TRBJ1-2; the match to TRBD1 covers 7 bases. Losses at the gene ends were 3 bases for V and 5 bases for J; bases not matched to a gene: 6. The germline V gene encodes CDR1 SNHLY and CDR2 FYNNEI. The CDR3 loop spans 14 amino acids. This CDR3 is CASSDRVRGYGYTF. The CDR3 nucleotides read TGTGCCAGCAGTGATAGGGTCAGGGGGTATGGCTACACCTTC.

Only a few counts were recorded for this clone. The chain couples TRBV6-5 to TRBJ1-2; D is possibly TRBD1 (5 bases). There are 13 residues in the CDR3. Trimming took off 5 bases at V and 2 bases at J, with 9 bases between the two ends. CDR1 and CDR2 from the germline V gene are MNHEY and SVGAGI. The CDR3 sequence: CASSEQENYGYTF. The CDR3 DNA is TGTGCCAGCAGTGAACAGGAGAACTATGGCTACACCTTC.

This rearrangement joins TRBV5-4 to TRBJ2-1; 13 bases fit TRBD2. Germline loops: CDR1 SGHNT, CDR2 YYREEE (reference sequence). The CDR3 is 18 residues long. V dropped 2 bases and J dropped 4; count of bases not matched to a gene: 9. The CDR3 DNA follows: TGTGCCAGCAGCTTCATAAAAGGACTAGCGGGAGTTTACAATGAGCAGTTCTTC. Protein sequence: CASSFIKGLAGVYNEQFF.